A single sample is the source of the 21 T cell receptor beta chains below, sequenced in a study of T cell responses to AZD1222 COVID-19 vaccine. The repertoire was sequenced with immunoSEQ multiplex PCR; TCRdb's copy has only in-frame clones and lacks some. The sample includes approximately 170,000 clones, approximately 95% of them seen just once. This specimen consisted of peripheral blood, obtained on day 0 of AZD1222 vaccination. These receptor sequences come from an adult in good health.

This clone is a singleton in its sample. This chain uses TRBV16 with TRBJ2-3; unclear D gene. V was pared by 8 bases and J by 2 bases, with 5 bases between. This CDR3 contains 11 residues. Germline CDR1 is KGHSY and CDR2 is FQNENV. CDR3: CASCLTDTQYF. In DNA, the CDR3 is TGTGCCAGCTGCCTCACAGATACGCAGTATTTT.

The chain links TRBV6-5 to TRBJ1-1; no clear D gene. The CDR3 runs to 14 residues. With 6 bases removed from V and 1 base from J, the gap between germline ends came to 12 bases. Germline lookup yields CDR1 MNHEY and CDR2 SVGAGI. The CDR3 sequence: CASSMETRNTEAFF. Here the CDR3 DNA reads TGTGCCAGCAGCATGGAAACAAGGAACACTGAAGCTTTCTTT.

The sample holds one count of this clone. This chain uses TRBV19 with TRBJ1-5; possibly TRBD1 for D (5 bases). Per germline, CDR1 LNHDA and CDR2 SQIVND (reference sequence). Trimming pared 8 bases from V and 3 bases from J, leaving 17 bases between. This CDR3 comprises 15 residues. The CDR3 sequence is CASAVRDSFNQPQHF. The CDR3, as DNA: TGTGCCAGTGCCGTACGTGACAGCTTCAATCAGCCCCAGCATTTT.

V gene TRBV6-1 combines with J gene TRBJ1-1, with D possibly being TRBD1 (5 bases). CDR1 and CDR2 from the germline V gene are MNHNS and SASEGT. The CDR3 has 14 amino acids. The V gene lost 3 bases and the J gene lost 3 bases, with 11 bases spanning the gap. The CDR3: CASSDPGRYTEAFF. The CDR3 nucleotides read TGTGCCAGCAGTGATCCGGGACGGTACACTGAAGCTTTCTTT.

The chain employs TRBV4-1 and TRBJ1-1, with D hard to call. Germline V gene data show CDR1 as MGHRA and CDR2 as YSYEKL. There are 14 residues in the CDR3. V lost 2 bases, J lost 0 bases, and 7 bases lay in between. The CDR3, as DNA: TGCGCCAGCAGCCAACCTGGGGTGAACACTGAAGCTTTCTTT. It is translated as CASSQPGVNTEAFF.

This rearrangement joins TRBV24-1 to TRBJ2-2; D not certain. The germline gives CDR1 KGHDR, CDR2 SFDVKD. The germline V and J ends were trimmed by 6 bases and 2 bases, with 6 bases remaining between them. The CDR3 has 13 amino acids. The CDR3 protein is CATSTRNTGELFF. CDR3 bases: TGTGCCACCAGTACCCGAAACACCGGGGAGCTGTTTTTT.

This rearrangement joins TRBV6-1 to TRBJ1-3; tentative D call: TRBD1 (5 bases). There are 16 residues in the CDR3. V lost 1 base and J 0 bases, leaving 10 bases between the germline ends. CDR1 is MNHNS and CDR2 is SASEGT in the germline V gene. In DNA, the CDR3 is TGTGCCAGCAGTGAAGGGGGACGAATCTCTGGAAACACCATATATTTT. It is translated as CASSEGGRISGNTIYF.

This clone was detected once. The rearrangement joins TRBV5-8 to TRBJ2-2; D perhaps matches TRBD1 (6 bases). Trimming removed 1 base at V and 3 bases at J, with 10 bases between. Germline assignment: CDR1 SGHTS and CDR2 YDEGEE. The CDR3 totals 15 residues. In DNA form, the CDR3 reads TGTGCCAGCAGCTTGCTGGACAGAGACACCGGGGAGCTGTTTTTT. This encodes CASSLLDRDTGELFF.

DNA for the CDR3: TGTGCCAACGATCTGGGCAGACCGAACACCGGGGAGCTGTTTTTT. Protein product: CANDLGRPNTGELFF. The rearrangement joins TRBV5-4 to TRBJ2-2; no clear D gene. From germline, CDR1 is SGHNT and CDR2 YYREEE (reference sequence). There are 15 residues in the CDR3. The V end was cut by 9 bases, the J end by 0 bases, with 15 bases between.

This chain uses TRBV5-1 with TRBJ2-3; 13 bases fit TRBD2. The V gene's germline CDR1 is SGHRS and CDR2 YFSETQ. Unmatched junction bases numbered 10, after V lost 3 bases and J lost 6 bases. The CDR3 loop spans 17 amino acids. Here the CDR3 reads CASSSTGLAGDMDTQYF. The CDR3 DNA reads as TGCGCCAGCAGCTCCACCGGACTAGCGGGGGATATGGATACGCAGTATTTT. Combining the CDR3 with reference TRBV5-1 and TRBJ2-3 gives the whole variable domain KAGVTQTPRYLIKTRGQQVTLSCSPISGHRSVSWYQQTPGQGLQFLFEYFSETQRNKGNFPGRFSGRQFSNSRSEMNVSTLELGDSALYLCASSSTGLAGDMDTQYFGPGTRLTVL.

In this sample, this clone turned up a few times. The V call is TRBV12-3 or TRBV12-4, the J call TRBJ1-1; D not resolved. V gave up 3 bases and J gave up 1 base, with 3 bases separating them. The CDR3 extends over 12 amino acids. CDR3 coding DNA: TGTGCCAGCAGTTTTACGAACACTGAAGCTTTCTTT. The encoded protein is CASSFTNTEAFF.

V and J are TRBV4-1 and TRBJ1-2; D is possibly TRBD1 (5 bases). CDR3 size: 16 residues. Trimming removed 0 bases from V and 10 bases from J, with 21 bases in between. Germline CDR1 and CDR2: MGHRA and YSYEKL. The DNA of the CDR3 is TGCGCCAGCAGCCAAGATGGGGCGGGAAAACGTAGGGTCTACACCTTC. Protein sequence: CASSQDGAGKRRVYTF.

V usage is TRBV30 and J usage is TRBJ2-1, with D unresolved. Germline loops: CDR1 GTSNPN, CDR2 SVGIG (reference sequence). The V end lost 3 bases, the J end lost 12 bases, and 24 bases lay between the germline ends. CDR3 length equals 15 residues. The chain's CDR3 is CAWSLGHYDTMAQFF. Written as DNA, the CDR3 is TGTGCCTGGAGCCTGGGCCATTACGATACAATGGCGCAGTTCTTC.

The V call is TRBV6-5, the J call TRBJ1-6; weak D call: TRBD1 (5 bases). Trimming stripped 6 bases from V and 10 bases from J, with 19 bases between. The CDR3 is 15 residues long. Germline V gene sequence: CDR1 MNHEY, CDR2 SVGAGI. The CDR3 region is CASRGTDRRESPLHF. The CDR3 nucleotides read TGTGCCAGCAGGGGGACGGATCGACGGGAATCACCCCTCCACTTT.

The chain carries TRBV28 and TRBJ1-5; D is unclear. The CDR3 is made up of 13 amino acids. V lost 6 bases and J lost 6, with 12 bases in between. Germline V gives CDR1 MDHEN, CDR2 SYDVKM. This CDR3 reads CASSPPFAQPQHF. CDR3 bases: TGTGCCAGCAGCCCCCCTTTTGCTCAGCCCCAGCATTTT. Complete variable domain (other parts from reference TRBV28 and TRBJ1-5): DVKVTQSSRYLVKRTGEKVFLECVQDMDHENMFWYRQDPGLGLRLIYFSYDVKMKEKGDIPEGYSVSREKKERFSLILESASTNQTSMYLCASSPPFAQPQHFGDGTRLSIL.

The chain is built from TRBV6-5 and TRBJ2-7, with D perhaps TRBD2 (5 bases). CDR1 and CDR2 (germline): MNHEY, SVGAGI. Trimming took 2 bases from V and 6 from J, leaving 8 bases between them. The CDR3 has 12 residues. CDR3 sequence: CASSYRRGEQYF. The CDR3 coding sequence is TGTGCCAGCAGTTACCGACGGGGCGAGCAGTACTTC.

The genes are TRBV6-5 and TRBJ1-1, with D possibly being TRBD1 (5 bases). V was shortened by 6 bases and J by 6 bases, with 20 bases between the two germline ends. The V gene's germline CDR1 is MNHEY and CDR2 SVGAGI. The CDR3 extends over 15 amino acids. The CDR3 bases are TGTGCCAGCAGCCTGGTCAGGGCGCTTCTGGCTGAAGCTTTCTTT. Residues: CASSLVRALLAEAFF.

This rearrangement joins TRBV6-5 to TRBJ1-5; D perhaps matches TRBD1 (6 bases). The CDR3 is 15 residues long. Trimming pared 0 bases from V and 6 bases from J, leaving 12 bases between. Germline CDR1 reads MNHEY; CDR2 reads SVGAGI. This CDR3 is CASSYSRGLGQPQHF. CDR3 in DNA: TGTGCCAGCAGTTACTCGCGGGGGCTGGGTCAGCCCCAGCATTTT.

The V gene is TRBV5-1, the J gene TRBJ1-3, with 7 positions matching TRBD1. The germline CDR1 and CDR2 sequences are SGHRS and YFSETQ. The CDR3 contains 13 residues. Trimming cost V 1 base and J 8 bases; bases outside gene matches: 3. The CDR3 sequence: CASSLTGEDTIYF. As DNA, the CDR3 is TGCGCCAGCAGCTTGACAGGGGAGGACACCATATATTTT.

This chain joins TRBV11-3 and TRBJ2-1; no firm D call. Trimming cost V 1 base and J 10 bases, with 11 bases left between them. The V gene's germline CDR1 is SGHNT and CDR2 YENEEA. CDR3 length equals 13 residues. The CDR3 is CASSLGPDREQFF. The CDR3 DNA reads as TGTGCCAGCAGCTTAGGTCCCGACCGGGAGCAGTTCTTC.

V gene TRBV7-2 combines with J gene TRBJ1-2; D is possibly TRBD1 (6 bases). The CDR3 is 15 amino acids. Trimming pared 5 bases from V and 3 bases from J, leaving 16 bases between. Germline loops: CDR1 SGHTA, CDR2 FQGNSA. CDR3 sequence reads: CASSPWQGSDYGYTF. The CDR3 DNA follows: TGTGCCAGCAGCCCCTGGCAGGGGAGCGACTATGGCTACACCTTC.